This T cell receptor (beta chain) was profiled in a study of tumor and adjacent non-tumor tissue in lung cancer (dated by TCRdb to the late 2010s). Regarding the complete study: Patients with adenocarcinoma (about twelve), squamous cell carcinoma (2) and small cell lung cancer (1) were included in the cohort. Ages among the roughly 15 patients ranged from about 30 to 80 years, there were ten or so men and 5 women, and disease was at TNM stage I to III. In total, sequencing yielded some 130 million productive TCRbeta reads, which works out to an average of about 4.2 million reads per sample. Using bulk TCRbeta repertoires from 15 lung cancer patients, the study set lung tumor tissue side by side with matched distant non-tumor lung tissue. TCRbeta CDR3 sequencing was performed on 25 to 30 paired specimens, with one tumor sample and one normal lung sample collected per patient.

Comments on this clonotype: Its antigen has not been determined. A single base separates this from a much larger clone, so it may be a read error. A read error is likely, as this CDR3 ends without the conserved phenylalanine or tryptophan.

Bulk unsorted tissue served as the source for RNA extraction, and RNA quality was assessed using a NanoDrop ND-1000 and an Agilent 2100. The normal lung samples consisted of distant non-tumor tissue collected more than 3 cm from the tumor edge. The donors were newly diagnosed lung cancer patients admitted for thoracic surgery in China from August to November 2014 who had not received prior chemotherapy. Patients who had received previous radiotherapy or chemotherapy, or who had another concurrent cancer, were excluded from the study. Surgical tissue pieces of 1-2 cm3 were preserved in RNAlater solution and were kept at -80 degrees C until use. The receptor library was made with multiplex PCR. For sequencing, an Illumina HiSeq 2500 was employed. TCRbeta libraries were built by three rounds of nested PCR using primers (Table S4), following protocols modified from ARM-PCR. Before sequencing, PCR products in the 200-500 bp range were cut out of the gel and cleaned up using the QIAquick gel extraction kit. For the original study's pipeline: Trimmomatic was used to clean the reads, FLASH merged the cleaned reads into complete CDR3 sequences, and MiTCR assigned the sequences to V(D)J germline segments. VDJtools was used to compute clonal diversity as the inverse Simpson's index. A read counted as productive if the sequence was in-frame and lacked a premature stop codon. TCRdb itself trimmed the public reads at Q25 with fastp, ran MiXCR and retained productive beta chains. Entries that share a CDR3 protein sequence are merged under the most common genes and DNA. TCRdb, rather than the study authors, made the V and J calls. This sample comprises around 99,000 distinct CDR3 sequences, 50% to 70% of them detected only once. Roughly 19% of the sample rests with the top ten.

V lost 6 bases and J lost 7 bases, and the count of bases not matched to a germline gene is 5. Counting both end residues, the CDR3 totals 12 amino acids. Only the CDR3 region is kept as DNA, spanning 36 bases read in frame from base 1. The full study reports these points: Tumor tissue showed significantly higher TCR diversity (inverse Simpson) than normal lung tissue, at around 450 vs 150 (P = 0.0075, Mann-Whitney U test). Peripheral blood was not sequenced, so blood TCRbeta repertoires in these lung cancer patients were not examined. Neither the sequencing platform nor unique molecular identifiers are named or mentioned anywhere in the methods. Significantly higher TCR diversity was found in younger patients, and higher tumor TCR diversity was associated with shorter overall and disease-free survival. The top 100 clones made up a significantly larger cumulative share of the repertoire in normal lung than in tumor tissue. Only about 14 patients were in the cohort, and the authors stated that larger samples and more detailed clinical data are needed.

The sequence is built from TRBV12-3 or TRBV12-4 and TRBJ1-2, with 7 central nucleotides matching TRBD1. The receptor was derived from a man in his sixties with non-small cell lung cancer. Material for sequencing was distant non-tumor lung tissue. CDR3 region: CASSPDRVGYTL. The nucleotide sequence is TGTGCCAGCAGCCCCGACAGGGTTGGCTACACCCTC.